The source of this TCR beta chain is a study of CD8 T cells in ankylosing spondylitis. General study results and limits: Seven to nine highly homologous variants made up a TCR beta motif, and this motif appeared characteristic of ankylosing spondylitis blood.

This clonotype was seen at least ten times. Its antigen is currently unknown. Libraries for TCR beta were made by quantitative 5'-RACE with molecular barcodes. TCRdb reanalysed the 5' RACE reads using MiXCR and keeps one entry per CDR3 protein. This table has some 700,000 distinct CDR3 sequences, under 20% appearing once. Germline V CDR1 and CDR2: SGDLS, YYNGEE. The CDR3 is 14 residues long. V gave up 4 bases and J gave up 5 bases; unmatched junction bases: 4. J is TRBJ2-3 and V is TRBV9; 10 positions match TRBD1. This clonotype was obtained from a male donor with ankylosing spondylitis. Specimen: blood, either unsorted or a sorted T cell fraction (not recorded which). Here the CDR3 DNA reads TGTGCCAGCAGCAGCCGGGACAGGGGAGATACGCAGTATTTT. It encodes CASSSRDRGDTQYF.